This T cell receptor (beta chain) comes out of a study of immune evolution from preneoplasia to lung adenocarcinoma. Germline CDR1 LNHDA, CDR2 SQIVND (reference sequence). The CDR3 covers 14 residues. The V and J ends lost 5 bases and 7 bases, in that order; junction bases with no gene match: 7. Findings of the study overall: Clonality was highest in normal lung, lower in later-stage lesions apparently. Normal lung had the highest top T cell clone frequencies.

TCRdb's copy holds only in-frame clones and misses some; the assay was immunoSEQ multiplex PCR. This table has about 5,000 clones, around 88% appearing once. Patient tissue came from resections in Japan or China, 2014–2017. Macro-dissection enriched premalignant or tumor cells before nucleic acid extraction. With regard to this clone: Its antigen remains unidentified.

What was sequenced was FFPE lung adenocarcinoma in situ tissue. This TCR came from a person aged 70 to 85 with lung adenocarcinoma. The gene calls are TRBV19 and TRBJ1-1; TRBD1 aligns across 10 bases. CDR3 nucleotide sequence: TGTGCCAGTAGTCGGGGACAGGGGTTCGATGAAGCTTTCTTT. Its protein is CASSRGQGFDEAFF.